The 32 T cell receptor beta chains below were found in one sample sequenced in a study of human thymus T cells. Libraries were prepared by immunoSEQ multiplex PCR; TCRdb keeps only in-frame clonotypes and omits some of them. The data hold under 95,000 clones, with roughly 95% observed a single time. Surgeons resected thymus tissue during corrective heart surgery. Material: thymus tissue. These TCRs come from a girl under two years old with a congenital heart defect but otherwise immunologically healthy.

This chain uses TRBV11-2 with TRBJ2-1, with 7 positions matching TRBD2. The V gene's germline CDR1 is SGHAT and CDR2 FQNNGV. The V segment lost 4 bases and the J segment 4 bases; nucleotides outside the gene matches: 10. The CDR3 runs 16 residues. The CDR3 loop reads CASSSGKAGKYNEQFF. CDR3 nucleotide sequence: TGTGCCAGCAGCTCCGGTAAAGCGGGAAAATACAATGAGCAGTTCTTC.

The J gene is TRBJ2-5, the V gene TRBV14; 10 bases agree with TRBD2. Germline CDR1 SGHDN, CDR2 FVKESK. The junction had 11 bases not matched to a gene; V was cut back by 0 bases and J by 1 base. This CDR3 is built from 19 residues. The CDR3 nucleotides read TGTGCCAGCAGCCAAGAGTCCAGCGGGAGGGCCATTCGCCAAGAGACCCAGTACTTC. Translated, it gives CASSQESSGRAIRQETQYF.

This rearrangement joins TRBV4-3 to TRBJ1-4, with D possibly being TRBD1 (5 bases). Trimming cost V 4 bases and J 7 bases, with 19 bases left between them. The CDR3 totals 16 residues. CDR1 and CDR2 from the germline V gene are LGHNA and YSLEER. CDR3 nucleotides: TGCGCCAGCAGCCCCGAATCGACCGAGGGGAGTGAAAAACTGTTTTTT. Translated, it gives CASSPESTEGSEKLFF.

The rearrangement joins TRBV14 to TRBJ2-3; TRBD2 agrees at 8 bases. The CDR3 length is 16 residues. CDR1 and CDR2 from the germline V gene are SGHDN and FVKESK. The J segment lost 2 bases and the V segment lost 2 bases, leaving 6 bases of the junction unmatched. Here the CDR3 reads CASSQSNSGITDTQYF. In DNA, the CDR3 is TGTGCCAGCAGCCAATCAAATAGCGGGATCACAGATACGCAGTATTTT.

This chain connects TRBV5-6 to TRBJ1-3, with unresolved D. This CDR3 has 13 amino acids. Germline CDR1 SGHDT, CDR2 YYEEEE. V dropped 2 bases and J dropped 4 bases, with 7 bases sitting between them. The CDR3 DNA sequence: TGTGCCAGCAGCTTCGAAGGGGGAAACACCATATATTTT. Translation gives CASSFEGGNTIYF.

The chain couples TRBV7-2 to TRBJ1-1, with 8 bases that match TRBD1. The V segment lost 5 bases and the J segment 0 bases; nucleotides outside the gene matches: 11. The germline V gene has CDR1 SGHTA and CDR2 FQGNSA. CDR3 length equals 17 residues. This CDR3 reads CASSPSATGAMNTEAFF. CDR3 in DNA: TGTGCCAGCAGCCCTAGCGCGACAGGGGCGATGAACACTGAAGCTTTCTTT.

The gene calls are TRBV27 and TRBJ1-1, with TRBD1 as a possible D gene (5 bases). The V end lost 7 bases, the J end lost 4 bases, and 13 bases lay between the germline ends. CDR3 length: 13 residues. Germline V CDR1 and CDR2: MNHEY, SMNVEV (reference sequence). In DNA form, the CDR3 reads TGTGCCAGCACCCCGGAAGGGACCACTGAAGCTTTCTTT. It codes for CASTPEGTTEAFF.

This chain connects TRBV7-8 to TRBJ1-3, with 9 bases aligning to TRBD1. The CDR3 length is 17 residues. CDR1 and CDR2 (germline): SGHVS, FQNEAQ. V lost 3 bases, J lost 7 bases, and 13 bases stayed unmatched. The CDR3 DNA reads TGTGCCAGCAGCTTTTCATACGTGGGACAGGGTTTGAACACCATATATTTT. Translation gives CASSFSYVGQGLNTIYF.

The chain couples TRBV2 to TRBJ2-1; D is ambiguous. Between the trimmed V and J ends, which lost 3 bases and 6 bases, there was a span of 15 bases. The length of the CDR3 is 15 residues. Per the germline V gene, CDR1 is SNHLY and CDR2 is FYNNEI. The chain's CDR3 is CASSETYGRFNEQFF. DNA of the CDR3: TGTGCCAGCAGTGAGACGTACGGCAGGTTCAATGAGCAGTTCTTC.

The chain has TRBV6-5 and TRBJ2-7; D remains unclear. The germline V and J ends were trimmed by 8 bases and 5 bases, with 10 bases remaining between them. Germline CDR1 reads MNHEY; CDR2 reads SVGAGI. The CDR3 runs 11 residues. The CDR3 loop is CASRLGNEQYF. CDR3 coding DNA: TGTGCCAGCCGCCTGGGGAACGAGCAGTACTTC.

The rearrangement uses TRBV29-1 and TRBJ2-3; a weak D match, TRBD1 (6 bases). The germline V gene has CDR1 SQVTM and CDR2 ANQGSEA. V was cut by 8 bases and J by 4 bases, with 16 bases left in between. The CDR3 length is 13 residues. The CDR3 loop is CSTTGNQADTQYF. For the CDR3, the DNA is TGCAGCACAACAGGGAATCAAGCAGATACGCAGTATTTT.

This clone has only one observation. V usage is TRBV5-8 and J usage is TRBJ2-6; possibly TRBD2 for D (5 bases). The CDR3 is made up of 18 amino acids. Trimming removed 1 base from V and 1 base from J, with 15 bases in between. Germline values: CDR1 SGHTS, CDR2 YDEGEE. CDR3: CASSLPHKGESGANVLTF. Here the CDR3 DNA reads TGTGCCAGCAGCTTGCCTCACAAGGGAGAGTCTGGGGCCAACGTCCTGACTTTC. The full variable domain, with the rest looked up from reference TRBV5-8 and TRBJ2-6, is EAGVTQSPTHLIKTRGQQATLRCSPISGHTSVYWYQQALGLGLQFLLWYDEGEERNRGNFPPRFSGRQFPNYSSELNVNALELEDSALYLCASSLPHKGESGANVLTFGAGSRLTVL.

V is TRBV5-1 and J is TRBJ2-6; D gene unclear. Trimming stripped 3 bases from V and 1 base from J, with 17 bases between. Germline CDR1 reads SGHRS; CDR2 reads YFSETQ. The CDR3 consists of 18 residues. CDR3 in amino acids: CASSSLGDLNSGANVLTF. CDR3 sequence (DNA): TGCGCCAGCAGCTCCCTGGGTGACCTTAATTCTGGGGCCAACGTCCTGACTTTC. The entire variable domain, with the rest obtained from reference TRBV5-1 and TRBJ2-6, is as follows: KAGVTQTPRYLIKTRGQQVTLSCSPISGHRSVSWYQQTPGQGLQFLFEYFSETQRNKGNFPGRFSGRQFSNSRSEMNVSTLELGDSALYLCASSSLGDLNSGANVLTFGAGSRLTVL.

The chain couples TRBV21-1 to TRBJ2-4. TRBV21-1 counts as a pseudogene. This CDR3 has 13 residues. CDR3 sequence: CASSTEAKNIQYF. The CDR3 DNA reads as TGTGCCAGCAGCACAGAGGCCAAAAACATTCAGTACTTC.

The chain joins TRBV5-1 to TRBJ1-1, with D possibly being TRBD1 (6 bases). Trimming cost V 3 bases and J 0 bases, with 12 bases left between them. In germline, CDR1 is SGHRS, CDR2 YFSETQ. The length of the CDR3 is 15 residues. The CDR3 bases are TGCGCCAGCAGCTCGAACCGACAGGTGAACACTGAAGCTTTCTTT. Amino acid sequence: CASSSNRQVNTEAFF.

The genes are TRBV5-1 and TRBJ2-7, with 10 positions matching TRBD1. V trimming: 2 bases; J trimming: 5 bases; junction bases outside the gene matches: 7. The CDR3 runs to 15 residues. Germline V gives CDR1 SGHRS, CDR2 YFSETQ. CDR3: CASSFPGQGSHEQYF. As DNA, the CDR3 is TGCGCCAGCAGCTTTCCGGGACAGGGGTCCCACGAGCAGTACTTC. The whole variable domain, remainder taken from reference TRBV5-1 and TRBJ2-7, is KAGVTQTPRYLIKTRGQQVTLSCSPISGHRSVSWYQQTPGQGLQFLFEYFSETQRNKGNFPGRFSGRQFSNSRSEMNVSTLELGDSALYLCASSFPGQGSHEQYFGPGTRLTVT.

The V and J genes are TRBV27 and TRBJ2-7, with 7 bases identical to TRBD1. The germline gives CDR1 MNHEY, CDR2 SMNVEV (reference sequence). J lost 1 base, V lost 4 bases, and 19 bases had no gene match. This CDR3 comprises 19 residues. The CDR3 bases are TGTGCCAGCAGTTCCAGTGGTTGGGACAGTCTACCCCAATCCTACGAGCAGTACTTC. The encoded protein is CASSSSGWDSLPQSYEQYF.

The chain carries TRBV5-5 and TRBJ2-7; D is unclear. CDR3 size: 18 residues. Per the germline V gene, CDR1 is SGHKS and CDR2 is YYEKEE (reference sequence). Trimming removed 4 bases from V and 3 bases from J, with 26 bases in between. CDR3 region: CASSIPDAVPSANYEQYF. The CDR3 nucleotides read TGTGCCAGCAGCATACCGGACGCAGTCCCGTCGGCTAACTACGAGCAGTACTTC.

The V gene is TRBV19, the J gene TRBJ2-7, with D perhaps TRBD2 (10 bases). Deletions cut 6 bases from V and 0 bases from J, with 39 bases between. CDR1 LNHDA and CDR2 SQIVND come from the germline V gene (reference sequence). The CDR3 is made up of 23 amino acids. In nucleotides, the CDR3 is TGTGCCAGTAGCCCAGTTGGGACAGGGAAGGGTCTAGGTCTAGCGGGGGACTCCTACGAGCAGTACTTC. It yields the protein CASSPVGTGKGLGLAGDSYEQYF.

This clone was observed once. The chain combines TRBV4-2 with TRBJ2-1, with TRBD2 identical over 8 bases. CDR1 and CDR2 from the germline V gene are LGHNA and YNFKEQ. This CDR3 spans 17 amino acids. V lost 0 bases to trimming and J lost 6 bases; unmatched junction nucleotides: 10. The CDR3 coding sequence is TGTGCCAGCAGCCAAGATTCGCAAGCGGGAGTCGGCAATGAGCAGTTCTTC. It is translated as CASSQDSQAGVGNEQFF.

The rearrangement uses TRBV10-1 and TRBJ2-3; D may be TRBD2 (5 bases). In germline, CDR1 is WNHNN, CDR2 SYGVQD (reference sequence). The ends were cut back, 8 bases at V and 0 bases at J, with 15 bases in the middle. The CDR3 consists of 15 residues. The CDR3 loop reads CASGGVRGSTDTQYF. The CDR3 DNA follows: TGCGCCAGCGGTGGGGTCAGAGGGAGCACAGATACGCAGTATTTT.

The chain recombines TRBV14 with TRBJ2-2; no firm D call. Trimming removed 0 bases at V and 2 bases at J, with 10 bases between. Germline assignment: CDR1 SGHDN and CDR2 FVKESK. The CDR3 extends over 16 amino acids. CDR3 DNA sequence: TGTGCCAGCAGCCAAGAGGGGTCCCCCAACACCGGGGAGCTGTTTTTT. Its protein is CASSQEGSPNTGELFF.

For the CDR3, the DNA is TGCAGCGCCTTGGGAACTGAAAGATCCAATGAGCAGTTCTTC. This sequence encodes CSALGTERSNEQFF. This chain uses TRBV29-1 with TRBJ2-1, with unresolved D. Trimming shortened V by 7 bases and J by 6 bases, and 19 bases separated the two germline ends. This CDR3 region has 14 residues. Germline V gene sequence: CDR1 SQVTM, CDR2 ANQGSEA.

The V gene is TRBV6-1, the J gene TRBJ1-1, with 8 bases lining up with TRBD1. CDR1 and CDR2 (germline): MNHNS, SASEGT. This CDR3 has 15 residues. V was pared by 1 base and J by 3 bases, with 4 bases of the junction left unmatched. CDR3 region: CASSEGTGPYTEAFF. The CDR3 nucleotides are TGTGCCAGCAGTGAAGGGACAGGGCCGTACACTGAAGCTTTCTTT.

The gene calls are TRBV19 and TRBJ2-7, with 7 bases identical to TRBD1. CDR1 is LNHDA, CDR2 SQIVND, per germline (reference sequence). The V and J ends lost 3 bases and 6 bases, in that order; junction bases with no gene match: 8. The CDR3 totals 14 residues. CDR3 amino acids: CASSITGAPFEQYF. The CDR3 DNA reads TGTGCCAGTAGTATCACAGGGGCCCCTTTCGAGCAGTACTTC. The variable domain in full, completed from reference TRBV19 and TRBJ2-7, reads DGGITQSPKYLFRKEGQNVTLSCEQNLNHDAMYWYRQDPGQGLRLIYYSQIVNDFQKGDIAEGYSVSREKKESFPLTVTSAQKNPTAFYLCASSITGAPFEQYFGPGTRLTVT.

The CDR3 DNA sequence: TGTGCCAGCAGCGTAGAGGGGTGGAGGGGACCCCCCTACAATGAGCAGTTCTTC. It specifies CASSVEGWRGPPYNEQFF. The chain employs TRBV9 and TRBJ2-1, with D maybe TRBD2 (6 bases). CDR1 and CDR2 (germline): SGDLS, YYNGEE. The CDR3 runs to 18 residues. V gave up 0 bases and J gave up 2 bases, with 18 bases separating them.

CDR3 amino acids: CASSHRKLQQRTEAFF. CDR3 nucleotides: TGCGCCAGCAGCCATCGAAAGTTGCAGCAGCGAACTGAAGCTTTCTTT. The genes are TRBV4-1 and TRBJ1-1; D unclear. The CDR3 has 16 residues. Germline V lookup: CDR1 MGHRA, CDR2 YSYEKL. V gave up 3 bases and J gave up 5 bases, with 19 bases separating them.

The chain recombines TRBV29-1 with TRBJ2-3, with D tentatively TRBD1 (5 bases). The CDR3 contains 16 residues. Germline values: CDR1 SQVTM, CDR2 ANQGSEA. Between the trimmed V and J ends, which lost 4 bases and 0 bases, there was a span of 17 bases. The CDR3 sequence is CSVGQGEYPSTDTQYF. In DNA form, the CDR3 reads TGCAGCGTTGGGCAGGGCGAATACCCGAGCACAGATACGCAGTATTTT.

This chain joins TRBV18 and TRBJ1-5; tentative D call: TRBD1 (6 bases). V was cut by 5 bases and J by 4 bases, with 12 bases left in between. Germline V gene lookup returns CDR1 KGHSH and CDR2 LQKENI. This CDR3 has 14 amino acids. The CDR3 sequence is CASSEQGLNQPQHF. The CDR3, as DNA: TGTGCCAGCTCAGAACAGGGCCTTAATCAGCCCCAGCATTTT.

The V gene is TRBV12-5, the J gene TRBJ2-5; no definite D call. Germline V gives CDR1 LGHNT, CDR2 FRNRAP. The length of the CDR3 is 14 residues. The V and J ends lost 2 bases and 2 bases respectively, with 9 bases between them. This CDR3 reads CASGLMDDQETQYF. As DNA, the CDR3 is TGTGCTAGTGGTTTGATGGACGATCAAGAGACCCAGTACTTC.

The J gene is TRBJ2-7, the V gene TRBV7-2; tentatively, D is TRBD2 (5 bases). V was trimmed by 1 base and J by 7 bases, leaving 14 bases between them. The CDR3 covers 14 residues. CDR1 SGHTA and CDR2 FQGNSA come from the germline V gene. CDR3 residues: CASSLVGSGGEQYF. The CDR3 nucleotides are TGTGCCAGCAGCTTAGTTGGGAGTGGTGGGGAGCAGTACTTC.

The gene calls are TRBV27 and TRBJ2-1; TRBD2 matches at 9 bases. The germline V gene encodes CDR1 MNHEY and CDR2 SMNVEV (reference sequence). The CDR3 sequence is 17 residues long. The V and J ends lost 5 bases and 3 bases, in that order; junction bases with no gene match: 11. In DNA form, the CDR3 reads TGTGCCAGCAGTCCACCCCCGCGGGAGGGGAACTACAATGAGCAGTTCTTC. Translation gives CASSPPPREGNYNEQFF.